Sequencing of this T cell receptor (beta chain) was carried out in a study of blood T cells in healthy people across ages. Study-wide findings and caveats: Whereas aged donors had fewer naive CD4+ cells, long-lived donors had more of them and higher diversity. Naive T cell percentage by flow cytometry tracked strongly with beta diversity.

Germline loops: CDR1 MDHEN, CDR2 SYDVKM. With 3 bases clipped from V and 5 bases from J, the junction kept 11 bases outside the gene matches. CDR3 length equals 16 residues. Those donating, healthy Caucasian individuals from Russia, were aged about 6 to 100. The use of a sample-barcoded 5' primer and a J-beta primer mix characterized a second PCR of about 6 to 12 cycles. TCRdb processed the 5' RACE reads anew with MiXCR; each CDR3 protein has one entry. The data hold some 880,000 distinct CDR3 sequences, with roughly 35% observed a single time. Comments on this clonotype: The antigen is undetermined.

V usage is TRBV28 and J usage is TRBJ1-2; 8 bases are a match to TRBD1. Sequencing used blood. This receptor was obtained from a man aged 18 to 30 in good health. Here the CDR3 reads CASSLNRGSALYGYTF. DNA of the CDR3: TGTGCCAGCAGTTTGAACAGGGGGTCCGCCCTTTATGGCTACACCTTC.